A single sample gave rise to the 13 T cell receptor beta chains below, sequenced in a study of T cell repertoires in cytomegalovirus infection. MiXCR, run by TCRdb on the reads, gives a single entry per CDR3 protein. Of approximately 750,000 distinct CDR3 sequences in the sample, roughly 35% were seen once. The sample was PBMCs. The receptors originated from a human donor in good health (CMV status not recorded). Some clones in this sample may be carry-over from other donors' samples.

The chain joins TRBV28 to TRBJ1-6; 10 bases are shared with TRBD1. Germline values: CDR1 MDHEN, CDR2 SYDVKM. This CDR3 is built from 16 residues. Trimming removed 5 bases from V and 9 bases from J; junction bases left unmatched: 10. The CDR3 region has the DNA TGTGCCAGCAGTGAAGTTCTGGGACAGGGGCCTTCACCCCTCCACTTT. It translates to CASSEVLGQGPSPLHF.

This clonotype has more than one count but fewer than ten. It may be a read error: a sequence one base away is much more abundant. This is likely a read error, given that the CDR3 carries no conserved phenylalanine or tryptophan at its end. The V call is TRBV7-2, the J call TRBJ2-1; TRBD2 aligns across 8 bases. With V trimmed by 2 bases and J by 8 bases, 5 bases remained unmatched. CDR1 is SGHTA, CDR2 FQGNSA, per germline. The CDR3 totals 14 residues. CDR3 DNA sequence: TGTGCCAGCAGCTTAAAAGCGGGAGCCCATGAGCAGTTCTTA. Translation gives CASSLKAGAHEQFL.

This clonotype was picked up a small number of times. This chain links TRBV6-2 or TRBV6-3 with TRBJ2-7, with D hard to call. This CDR3 has 16 residues. Trimming pared 2 bases from V and 6 bases from J, leaving 20 bases between. CDR1 MNHEY and CDR2 SVGEGT come from the germline V gene. DNA of the CDR3: TGTGCCAGCAGTTACAAGTCGTTGGGGTTTCTGGGCGAGCAGTACTTC. It is translated as CASSYKSLGFLGEQYF.

This clonotype has just one count. This may come from a read error, since a much larger clone is one base off. J is TRBJ2-2 and V is TRBV5-6; 10 bases agree with TRBD1. This CDR3 has 15 residues. The junction had 5 bases not matched to a gene; V was cut back by 4 bases and J by 5 bases. Germline CDR1 is SGHDT and CDR2 is YYEEEE. CDR3 amino acids: CASSPGTGATGELFF. The CDR3 coding sequence is TGTGCCAGCAGCCCCGGGACAGGGGCGACCGGGGAGCTGTTTTTT.

This clonotype was seen many times. CDR3 protein: CSVAVAGGGNEQFF. The CDR3 nucleotides read TGCAGCGTGGCCGTAGCGGGAGGGGGCAATGAGCAGTTCTTC. V and J are TRBV29-1 and TRBJ2-1, with TRBD2 matching over 11 bases. CDR3 length: 14 residues. Germline-derived CDR1 and CDR2 are SQVTM and ANQGSEA. V was clipped by 6 bases and J by 6 bases; unmatched bases: 7.

This clonotype has ten or more counts. The chain has TRBV7-8 and TRBJ1-4, with no clear D. The germline V gene has CDR1 SGHVS and CDR2 FQNEAQ. CDR3 size: 12 residues. Trimming removed 6 bases from V and 8 bases from J, with 10 bases in between. CDR3 loop: CASSWREEKLFF. CDR3 sequence (DNA): TGTGCCAGCAGTTGGCGGGAGGAAAAACTGTTTTTT.

The chain joins TRBV28 to TRBJ1-1; D remains unclear. V lost 4 bases and J lost 5, with 8 bases in between. This CDR3 is 12 amino acids long. CDR1 MDHEN and CDR2 SYDVKM come from the germline V gene. This CDR3 is CASSSAVTEAFF. The CDR3 DNA sequence: TGTGCCAGCAGTTCTGCTGTGACTGAAGCTTTCTTT. Filled out from reference TRBV28 and TRBJ1-1, the complete variable domain reads DVKVTQSSRYLVKRTGEKVFLECVQDMDHENMFWYRQDPGLGLRLIYFSYDVKMKEKGDIPEGYSVSREKKERFSLILESASTNQTSMYLCASSSAVTEAFFGQGTRLTVV.

This clonotype showed up many times. The chain recombines TRBV12-3 or TRBV12-4 with TRBJ1-4; a weak D match, TRBD1 (5 bases). The CDR3 length is 14 residues. V dropped 5 bases and J dropped 0 bases, with 7 bases sitting between them. In nucleotides, the CDR3 is TGTGCCAGCAGTGGGGGGGCAACTAATGAAAAACTGTTTTTT. Its translation is CASSGGATNEKLFF.

In its sample, this clonotype was seen a few times. The CDR3 DNA is TGTGCCAGCACCCTACAGGGAAGTGGACATAATTCACCCCTCCACTTT. Its translation: CASTLQGSGHNSPLHF. The genes are TRBV11-2 and TRBJ1-6; tentative D call: TRBD1 (6 bases). CDR1 is SGHAT, CDR2 FQNNGV, per germline. V was pared by 7 bases and J by 5 bases, with 18 bases between. There are 16 residues in the CDR3.

About this clonotype itself: Relative to the germline gene, one junction end is altered; a read error may explain this. The chain has TRBV11-2 and TRBJ1-3, with 8 bases fitting TRBD1. The CDR3 is made up of 16 amino acids. Germline CDR1 is SGHAT and CDR2 is FQNNGV. CDR3 in amino acids: CVSSQDRAYSGNTIYF. DNA of the CDR3: TGTGTCAGCAGCCAGGACAGGGCCTACTCTGGAAACACCATATATTTT.

This clonotype was counted between two and nine times. This chain connects TRBV19 to TRBJ2-7; a possible D gene is TRBD2 (6 bases). V was cut by 1 base and J by 2 bases, with 12 bases left in between. The CDR3 covers 15 residues. Germline V gene data show CDR1 as LNHDA and CDR2 as SQIVND (reference sequence). The CDR3 is CASSIGGLGAYEQYF. The CDR3 DNA reads TGTGCCAGTAGTATAGGGGGACTCGGGGCCTACGAGCAGTACTTC.

The rearrangement links TRBV5-1 to TRBJ1-2; TRBD1 aligns across 8 bases. CDR3 length: 14 residues. The ends lost 3 bases at V and 5 bases at J; junction bases unmatched: 6. Germline CDR1 SGHRS, CDR2 YFSETQ. This chain's CDR3 is CASSWGTGPYGYTF. CDR3 DNA: TGCGCCAGCAGCTGGGGGACAGGACCTTATGGCTACACCTTC.

This clonotype was detected only once. The genes are TRBV12-3 or TRBV12-4 and TRBJ2-1; 13 nucleotides line up with TRBD2. With V trimmed by 4 bases and J by 11 bases, 17 bases remained unmatched. The CDR3 totals 18 residues. The CDR3 coding sequence is TGTGCCAGCAGTTCCCTACCCCCGGGACTAGCGGGATATGAAAAGCAGTTCTTC. Its translation: CASSSLPPGLAGYEKQFF.